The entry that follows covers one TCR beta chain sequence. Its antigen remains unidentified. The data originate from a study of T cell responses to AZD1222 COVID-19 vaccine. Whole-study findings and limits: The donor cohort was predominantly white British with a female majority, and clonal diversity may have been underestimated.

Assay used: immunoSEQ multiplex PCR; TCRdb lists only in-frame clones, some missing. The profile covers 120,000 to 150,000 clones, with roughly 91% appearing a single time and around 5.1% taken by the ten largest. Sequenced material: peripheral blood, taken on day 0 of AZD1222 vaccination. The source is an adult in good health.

The CDR3 sequence is CASSLARGSNGYTF. The DNA of the CDR3 is TGTGCCAGCAGCTTAGCGAGGGGAAGTAATGGCTACACCTTC. This rearrangement joins TRBV7-9 to TRBJ1-2; weak D call: TRBD1 (5 bases). The CDR3 runs to 14 residues. V lost 0 bases, J lost 6 bases, and 11 bases lay in between. The V gene's germline CDR1 is SEHNR and CDR2 FQNEAQ (reference sequence).